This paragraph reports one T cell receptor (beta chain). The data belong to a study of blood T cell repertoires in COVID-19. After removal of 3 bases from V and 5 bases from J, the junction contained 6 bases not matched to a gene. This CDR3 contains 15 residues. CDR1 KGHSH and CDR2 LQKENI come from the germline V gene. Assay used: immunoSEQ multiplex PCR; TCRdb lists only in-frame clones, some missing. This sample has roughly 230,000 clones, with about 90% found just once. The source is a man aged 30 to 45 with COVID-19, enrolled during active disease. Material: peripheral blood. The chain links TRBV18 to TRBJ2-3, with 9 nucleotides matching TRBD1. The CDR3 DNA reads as TGTGCCAGCTCACCGTACAGGGGGCAGATAGATACGCAGTATTTT. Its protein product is CASSPYRGQIDTQYF.